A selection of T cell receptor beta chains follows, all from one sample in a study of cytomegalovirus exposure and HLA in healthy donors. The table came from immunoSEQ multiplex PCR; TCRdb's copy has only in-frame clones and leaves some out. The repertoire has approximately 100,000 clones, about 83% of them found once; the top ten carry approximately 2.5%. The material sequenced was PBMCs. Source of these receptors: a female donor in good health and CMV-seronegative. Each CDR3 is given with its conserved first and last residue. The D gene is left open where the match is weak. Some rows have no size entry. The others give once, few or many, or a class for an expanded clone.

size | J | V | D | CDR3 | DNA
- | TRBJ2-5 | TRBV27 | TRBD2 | CASSFGLAGGPETQYF | TGTGCCAGCAGTTTCGGCTTAGCGGGGGGGCCGGAGACCCAGTACTTC
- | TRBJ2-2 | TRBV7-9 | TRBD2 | CASSGGLGSTGELFF | TGTGCCAGCAGCGGGGGACTAGGTAGCACCGGGGAGCTGTTTTTT
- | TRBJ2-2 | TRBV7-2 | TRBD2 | CASSLVAGGGTGELFF | TGTGCCAGCAGCTTAGTGGCGGGGGGTGGGACCGGGGAGCTGTTTTTT
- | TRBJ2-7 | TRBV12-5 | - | CASGLASGIFSSYEQYF | TGTGCTAGTGGTTTGGCGTCAGGGATTTTCAGCTCCTACGAGCAGTACTTC
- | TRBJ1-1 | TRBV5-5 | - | CASSSRQGGNTEAFF | TGTGCCAGCAGCTCGCGACAAGGGGGAAACACTGAAGCTTTCTTT
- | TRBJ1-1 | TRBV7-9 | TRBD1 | CASSLRPGGTEAFF | TGTGCCAGCAGCTTACGACCAGGGGGCACTGAAGCTTTCTTT
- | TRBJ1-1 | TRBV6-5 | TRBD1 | CASRFNRDREAFF | TGTGCCAGCAGGTTTAACCGGGACAGAGAAGCTTTCTTT
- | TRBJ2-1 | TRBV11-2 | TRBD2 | CASSLGLAGGYNEQFF | TGTGCCAGCAGCTTAGGTTTGGCGGGAGGCTACAATGAGCAGTTCTTC
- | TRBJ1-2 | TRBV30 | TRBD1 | CAWSAGQGDGYTF | TGTGCCTGGAGTGCGGGACAGGGGGATGGCTACACCTTC
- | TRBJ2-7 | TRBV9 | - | CASSVGGDGVEQYF | TGTGCCAGCAGCGTAGGGGGGGACGGGGTCGAGCAGTACTTC
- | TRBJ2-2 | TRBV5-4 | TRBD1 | CASSGRDRVNTGELFF | TGTGCCAGCAGCGGCCGGGACAGGGTGAACACCGGGGAGCTGTTTTTT
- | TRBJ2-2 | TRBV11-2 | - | CASSLRGINTGELFF | TGTGCCAGCAGCTTGCGAGGGATAAACACCGGGGAGCTGTTTTTT
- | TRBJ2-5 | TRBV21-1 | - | CASSIQGVVETQYF | TGTGCCAGCAGCATTCAGGGGGTAGTGGAGACCCAGTACTTC
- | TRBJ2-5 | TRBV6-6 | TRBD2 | CASSTRGGAETQYF | TGTGCCAGCAGTACTCGGGGGGGGGCGGAGACCCAGTACTTC
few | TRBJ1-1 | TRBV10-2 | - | CASRQGRTEAFF | TGCGCCAGCAGGCAGGGGCGCACTGAAGCTTTCTTT
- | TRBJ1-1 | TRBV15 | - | CATSGGTKMNTEAFF | TGTGCCACCAGCGGTGGGACAAAGATGAACACTGAAGCTTTCTTT
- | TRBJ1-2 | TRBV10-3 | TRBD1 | CAISYRGQAVGYTF | TGTGCCATCAGCTATAGGGGACAGGCGGTCGGCTACACCTTC
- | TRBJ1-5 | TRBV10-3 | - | CAAGAGGQFGNQPQHF | TGTGCCGCGGGGGCCGGCGGCCAATTTGGCAATCAGCCCCAGCATTTT
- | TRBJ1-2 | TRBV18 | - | CASSPGAVENYGYTF | TGTGCCAGCTCACCAGGGGCGGTAGAGAACTATGGCTACACCTTC
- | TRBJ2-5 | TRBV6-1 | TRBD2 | CASIKRGGPQETQYF | TGTGCCAGCATCAAGCGGGGGGGACCACAAGAGACCCAGTACTTC
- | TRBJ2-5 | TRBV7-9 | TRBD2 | CASLLSGGQETQYF | TGTGCCAGCCTTTTAAGCGGGGGCCAAGAGACCCAGTACTTC
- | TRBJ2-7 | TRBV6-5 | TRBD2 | CASSYSASGYEQYF | TGTGCCAGCAGTTACTCGGCTAGCGGCTACGAGCAGTACTTC
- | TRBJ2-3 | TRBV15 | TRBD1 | CATSRVDRGVDTQYF | TGTGCCACCAGCAGGGTGGACAGGGGAGTAGATACGCAGTATTTT
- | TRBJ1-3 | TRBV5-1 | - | CASSFGTGSSGNTIYF | TGCGCCAGCAGTTTTGGGACTGGGAGCTCTGGAAACACCATATATTTT
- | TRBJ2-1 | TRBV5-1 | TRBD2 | CASSPPTSGGAYEQFF | TGCGCCAGCAGCCCCCCCACTAGCGGGGGGGCCTATGAGCAGTTCTTC
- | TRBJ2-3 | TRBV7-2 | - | CASSWSGPLTDTQYF | TGTGCCAGCAGCTGGAGCGGGCCGCTCACAGATACGCAGTATTTT
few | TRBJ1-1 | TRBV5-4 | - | CASSLGQQEAFF | TGTGCCAGCAGCTTGGGACAGCAAGAAGCTTTCTTT
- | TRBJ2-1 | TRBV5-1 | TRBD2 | CASSLTPGSGGDEQFF | TGCGCCAGCAGCTTGACTCCCGGGAGCGGGGGGGATGAGCAGTTCTTC
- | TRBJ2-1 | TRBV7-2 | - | CASSLGGRTHLEQFF | TGTGCCAGCAGCTTAGGGGGGAGGACGCACTTGGAGCAGTTCTTC
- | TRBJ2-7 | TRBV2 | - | CANYGQGSYEQYF | TGTGCCAACTACGGGCAGGGATCCTACGAGCAGTACTTC
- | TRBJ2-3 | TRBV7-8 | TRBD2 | CASSLSRGLAGTTDTQYF | TGTGCCAGCAGCTTATCGAGAGGACTAGCGGGAACCACAGATACGCAGTATTTT
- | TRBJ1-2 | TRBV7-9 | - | CASSLVQGAPSPTF | TGTGCCAGCAGCTTAGTCCAAGGGGCCCCGTCCCCCACCTTC
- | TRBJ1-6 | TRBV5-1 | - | CASANSDSASPLHF | TGCGCCAGCGCAAATTCGGACAGTGCTTCACCCCTCCACTTT
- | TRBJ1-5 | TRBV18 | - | CASSQSSNQPQHF | TGTGCCAGCTCACAGAGTAGCAATCAGCCCCAGCATTTT
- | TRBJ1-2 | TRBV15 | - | CATSRALFNGYTF | TGTGCCACCAGCAGAGCCCTTTTTAATGGCTACACCTTC
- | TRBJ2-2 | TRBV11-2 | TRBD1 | CASSPGTGGHTGELFF | TGTGCCAGCAGCCCCGGGACAGGGGGGCACACCGGGGAGCTGTTTTTT
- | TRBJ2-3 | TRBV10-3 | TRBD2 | CAIRERGDTDTQYF | TGTGCCATCAGGGAGCGGGGGGACACAGATACGCAGTATTTT
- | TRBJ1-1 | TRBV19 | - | CASSLRQGTEAFF | TGTGCCAGTAGTCTGCGGCAGGGCACTGAAGCTTTCTTT
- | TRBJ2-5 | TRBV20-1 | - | CSARSETQYF | TGCAGTGCTAGGTCGGAGACCCAGTACTTC
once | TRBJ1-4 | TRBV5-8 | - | CASSPGGAGSEKLFF | TGTGCCAGCAGCCCGGGGGGGGCGGGAAGCGAAAAACTGTTTTTT
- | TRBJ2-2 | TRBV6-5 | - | CASSPLVTRGELFF | TGTGCCAGCAGTCCGTTAGTGACACGCGGGGAGCTGTTTTTT
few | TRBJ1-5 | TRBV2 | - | CASSGGEGQPQHF | TGTGCCAGCAGTGGGGGGGAGGGCCAGCCCCAGCATTTT
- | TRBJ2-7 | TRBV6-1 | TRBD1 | CASSSLTGGYEQYF | TGTGCCAGCAGTTCATTGACAGGGGGCTACGAGCAGTACTTC
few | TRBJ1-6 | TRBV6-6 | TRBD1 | CASIDRGNSPLHF | TGTGCCAGCATCGACAGGGGAAATTCACCCCTCCACTTT
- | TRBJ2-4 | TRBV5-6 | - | CASSLAPAGQNIQYF | TGTGCCAGCAGCTTGGCCCCCGCTGGCCAAAACATTCAGTACTTC
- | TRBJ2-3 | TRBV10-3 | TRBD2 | CAISGIGDGGAELDTQYF | TGTGCCATCAGCGGGATTGGCGACGGGGGGGCGGAGTTAGATACGCAGTATTTT
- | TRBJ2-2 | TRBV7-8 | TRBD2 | CASSFSIKRGDTGELFF | TGTGCCAGCAGCTTCTCTATTAAGCGGGGCGACACCGGGGAGCTGTTTTTT
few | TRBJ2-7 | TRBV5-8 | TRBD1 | CASSLGQGMYEQYF | TGTGCCAGCAGCCTGGGACAGGGGATGTACGAGCAGTACTTC
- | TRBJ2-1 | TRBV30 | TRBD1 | CACGTDYNEQFF | TGTGCCTGCGGGACAGACTACAATGAGCAGTTCTTC
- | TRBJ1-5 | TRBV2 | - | CASSESRGEQPQHF | TGTGCCAGCAGTGAAAGCAGGGGTGAACAGCCCCAGCATTTT
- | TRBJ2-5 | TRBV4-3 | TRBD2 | CASSYGAGGETQYF | TGCGCCAGCAGCTATGGGGCGGGGGGTGAGACCCAGTACTTC
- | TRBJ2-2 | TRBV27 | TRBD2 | CASSFYFSGGAPTGELFF | TGTGCCAGCAGTTTCTACTTTAGCGGGGGGGCGCCCACCGGGGAGCTGTTTTTT
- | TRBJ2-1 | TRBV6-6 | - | CASSYSGGGEQFF | TGTGCCAGCAGTTACTCGGGGGGTGGTGAGCAGTTCTTC
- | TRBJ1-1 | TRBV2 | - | CASSYGNTEAFF | TGTGCCAGCAGTTACGGTAACACTGAAGCTTTCTTT